This TCR beta chain was retrieved from a study of tumor-infiltrating lymphocytes in primary liver carcinoma. Comment on this clonotype: A much larger clonotype is one base distant, so this may be a read error.

Total RNA amounting to roughly 0.5 ug was the source from which TCR beta cDNA was made with a constant-region primer. Libraries of TCR beta came from three nested multiplex PCR rounds with slightly modified ARM-PCR. In the first two PCR rounds, TRBV1-TRBV30 forward primers were paired with a C-beta reverse primer, and each round lasted around 10 cycles. MiXCR, applied by TCRdb to the multiplex PCR reads, yields one record per CDR3 protein. The table lists approximately 300,000 distinct CDR3 sequences, about 60% of them singletons. The CDR3 is made up of 14 amino acids. Germline assignment: CDR1 WNHNN and CDR2 SYGVQD (reference sequence). Germline DNA was also extracted, with blood RNA taken from unsorted whole blood.

The sequence was obtained from a man aged 35-49 years with primary liver carcinoma and hepatitis B virus infection. The J gene is TRBJ2-5, the V gene TRBV10-1; the D gene is possibly TRBD1 (6 bases). Input material: peripheral blood. The CDR3 here is CAGSEAGAGETQYF. The DNA for the CDR3 is TGCGCCGGCAGTGAAGCAGGGGCTGGAGAGACCCAGTACTTC.